One and the same sample provided the 8 T cell receptor beta chains below, sequenced in a study of CD8+ T cells in alopecia areata. The study sorted pooled cutaneous lymph node cells by CD4, CD8alpha, NKG2D, NKG2ACE and other markers. cDNA serving as the sequencing template came from extracted, reverse transcribed RNA. Measured with immunoSEQ multiplex PCR; TCRdb has only the in-frame clones, and not every one. The sample contains 200,000 to 300,000 clones, none occurring once; about 1.2% lies in the top ten. Sequenced: CD4+ T cells sorted from a lymph node. All receptors come from a C3H/HeJ mouse with alopecia areata. MHC haplotype here: H2-k.

Remarks on this clone: Gene names and germline refer to mouse. With the read ending 3 residues before the CDR3 end, the germline J gene is used to fill in that end. The V gene is TRBV17, the J gene TRBJ1-6, with TRBD1 matching over 7 bases. TRBJ1-6 is an ORF for which the function is uncertain. This CDR3 region has 17 residues. Trimming cost V 0 bases and J 0 bases; bases outside gene matches: 2. Germline V lookup: CDR1 MNHDT, CDR2 YYDKIL. The part of the CDR3 DNA that was read is TGTGCTAGCAGTAGAGATTGGACAGGTTCCTATAATTCGCCC. The encoded protein is CASSRDWTGSYNSP. The entire CDR3 protein is CASSRDWTGSYNSPLYF.

This clone turned up a few times. These gene names are mouse names. The read gets to within 4 residues of the CDR3 end, and the germline J gene fills in the rest. This sequence joins TRBV19 and TRBJ2-5, with 8 bases that match TRBD2. This CDR3 region has 15 residues. Trimming cost V 5 bases and J 0 bases; bases outside gene matches: 5. Per the germline V gene, CDR1 is FNHDT and CDR2 is SITEND (reference sequence). The CDR3 sequence is CASSPGGFNQDTQYF. The covered CDR3 bases are TGTGCCAGCAGCCCTGGGGGGTTTAACCAAGAC.

This clone was recorded a few times. Gene names and germline refer to mouse. CDR3 bases read: TGCACCTGCAGTGCAGCCGGGACTGGAGCAAACACCGGG. Its translation is CTCSAAGTGANTG. The CDR3 as a whole reads CTCSAAGTGANTGQLYF. The chain has TRBV1 and TRBJ2-2; 8 nucleotides align to TRBD2. The read falls 4 residues short of the CDR3 end, and the missing part is taken from the germline J gene. With 1 base clipped from V and 0 bases from J, the junction kept 4 bases outside the gene matches. Looked up from germline, CDR1 is NSQYPW and CDR2 is LRSPGD (reference sequence). The CDR3 totals 17 residues.

This clone has a handful of counts. Germline and genes: mouse. The read halts 4 residues ahead of the CDR3 end, with the missing end drawn from the germline J gene. V gene TRBV1 combines with J gene TRBJ2-5; no reliable D call. The CDR3 is 14 residues long. With 0 bases removed from V and 2 bases from J, the gap between germline ends came to 6 bases. Germline V lookup: CDR1 NSQYPW, CDR2 LRSPGD (reference sequence). This CDR3 is CTCSADYIQDTQYF. The covered CDR3 bases are TGCACCTGCAGTGCAGATTACATCCAAGAC.

The sample holds a few counts of this clone. These gene names are mouse names. The DNA ends 4 residues before the CDR3 does, and the rest of the CDR3 is filled in from the germline J gene. V is TRBV19 and J is TRBJ2-7; 10 positions match TRBD2. In germline, CDR1 is FNHDT, CDR2 SITEND (reference sequence). There are 14 residues in the CDR3. The CDR3 loop reads CASSIADWGYEQYF. The part of the CDR3 DNA that was read is TGTGCCAGCAGTATAGCGGACTGGGGGTAT.

There are a few counts of this clone. Mouse gene names and germline throughout. The observed sequence ends 4 residues before the CDR3 terminus, with the missing tail filled in from the germline J gene. This chain links TRBV17 with TRBJ2-1; the match to TRBD1 covers 7 bases. This CDR3 spans 16 amino acids. Per germline, CDR1 MNHDT and CDR2 YYDKIL. The V gene end was trimmed by 3 bases and the J gene end by 0 bases; junction bases not matched to a gene: 5. CDR3 region: CASSSRQGYNYAEQFF. The covered CDR3 bases are TGTGCTAGCAGTAGTCGACAGGGTTATAACTATGCT.

This clone occurred many times. The listed genes are named as in mouse. The missing CDR3 end, 4 residues past where the read stops, is filled in from the germline J gene. The rearrangement uses TRBV16 and TRBJ1-2, with 11 bases aligning to TRBD1. The CDR3 loop spans 15 amino acids. Germline lookup yields CDR1 SGHSA and CDR2 FRNQAP. J gave up 4 bases and V 0 bases, and 1 base lay outside the gene matches. CDR3 in amino acids: CASSLEDRGLSDYTF. Incomplete CDR3 DNA: TGTGCAAGCAGCTTAGAGGACAGGGGGCTCTCC.

As for this clone: The gene symbols are mouse symbols. The CDR3 end falls 4 residues outside the read, so it is completed with the germline J gene. The chain recombines TRBV13-2 with TRBJ2-5; D possibly corresponds to TRBD1 (6 bases). This CDR3 is built from 14 residues. Trimming cost V 1 base and J 3 bases, with 9 bases left between them. Germline assignment: CDR1 NNHNN and CDR2 SYGAGS (reference sequence). Incomplete CDR3 DNA: TGTGCCAGCGGTGATATCGGACAGCAAGAC. This codes for CASGDIGQQD. The whole CDR3 region reads CASGDIGQQDTQYF.